A single sample is the source of the 27 T cell receptor beta chains below, sequenced in a study of molecular identifiers for immune sequencing clone quantification. From the PCR reads, TCRdb called clonotypes with MiXCR, one entry per CDR3 protein. This sample has about 640,000 distinct CDR3 sequences; about 20% occur once, and the top ten carry roughly 0.83%. Sequenced input: naive CD8+ T cells from blood, with Jurkat cell RNA spiked in. Sample subset: FACS-sorted CD8+CD4-CCR7+CD45RA+ naive T cells. The receptors stem from a human donor in good health. Some libraries in this study had Jurkat cell RNA spiked in.

This clonotype was counted many times. The J gene is TRBJ2-3, the V gene TRBV5-1; 7 bases match TRBD2. The length of the CDR3 is 18 residues. CDR1 and CDR2 (germline): SGHRS, YFSETQ. Trimming at V came to 3 bases and at J to 0 bases, leaving 13 bases not matched to a gene. CDR3 protein: CASSSGLAGPPSTDTQYF. The DNA for the CDR3 is TGCGCCAGCAGCTCAGGGTTAGCGGGTCCCCCTAGCACAGATACGCAGTATTTT.

This clonotype has at least ten counts. The gene calls are TRBV7-6 and TRBJ2-3; D not resolved. The germline gives CDR1 SGHVS, CDR2 FNYEAQ. This CDR3 is built from 15 residues. Trimming shortened V by 2 bases and J by 2 bases, and 11 bases separated the two germline ends. In DNA, the CDR3 is TGTGCCAGCAGCTTATTCGGGTTCACCACAGATACGCAGTATTTT. Translating gives CASSLFGFTTDTQYF.

V gene TRBV7-9 combines with J gene TRBJ1-2; no firm D call. CDR1 is SEHNR and CDR2 is FQNEAQ in the germline V gene (reference sequence). The V and J ends lost 0 bases and 7 bases respectively, with 12 bases between them. The CDR3 extends over 14 amino acids. The CDR3 spells CASSLAPNSCGYTF. CDR3 in DNA: TGTGCCAGCAGCTTAGCCCCTAACAGCTGTGGCTACACCTTC.

A word on this clonotype: This clone may be a read error of a much larger clone one base away. CDR3 DNA sequence: TGCAGTGCTGGAGGCCTCACTGAAGCTTTCTTT. Protein: CSAGGLTEAFF. This rearrangement joins TRBV20-1 to TRBJ1-1; no firm D call. The CDR3 totals 11 residues. Per germline, CDR1 DFQATT and CDR2 SNEGSKA (reference sequence). V lost 5 bases to trimming and J lost 4 bases, with 8 bases between them.

The rearrangement joins TRBV30 to TRBJ2-3; D call uncertain. Trimming pared 3 bases from V and 2 bases from J, leaving 12 bases between. From germline, CDR1 is GTSNPN and CDR2 SVGIG (reference sequence). The CDR3 is made up of 14 amino acids. The CDR3 DNA reads as TGTGCCTGGAGCTCTTTTGTGGCCACAGATACGCAGTATTTT. Protein: CAWSSFVATDTQYF.

In the case of this clonotype: A read error may be the cause here, since a much bigger clone is one base away. V and J are TRBV28 and TRBJ1-5; D is unclear. Germline CDR1 and CDR2: MDHEN and SYDVKM. This CDR3 is built from 14 residues. CDR3 amino acids: CASSLGRQNQAQHF. As DNA, the CDR3 is TGTGCCAGCAGTTTAGGCAGGCAAAATCAGGCCCAGCATTTT.

This clonotype was counted ten times or more. The chain uses TRBV6-2 or TRBV6-3 and TRBJ1-1; D gene unclear. This CDR3 contains 11 residues. Between the trimmed V and J ends, which lost 6 bases and 10 bases, there was a span of 12 bases. The germline gives CDR1 MNHEY, CDR2 SVGEGT. CDR3 sequence: CASRSGLAAFF. The CDR3 nucleotides read TGTGCCAGCAGATCCGGTCTGGCAGCTTTCTTT.

This clonotype has a count of ten or more. CDR3 DNA sequence: TGTGCCAGCAGCTTAGGGCAGGGACTAGCCAAAAACATTCAGTACTTC. Protein: CASSLGQGLAKNIQYF. This sequence joins TRBV7-2 and TRBJ2-4; possible D gene TRBD2, 6 bases. Trimming took 1 base from V and 0 from J, leaving 10 bases between them. CDR3 size: 16 residues. In germline, CDR1 is SGHTA, CDR2 FQGNSA.

This clonotype occurred many times. V usage is TRBV4-3 and J usage is TRBJ2-7, with 9 bases identical to TRBD2. The CDR3 spans 16 residues. J lost 0 bases, V lost 1 base, and 4 bases had no gene match. Germline CDR1 LGHNA, CDR2 YSLEER. As DNA, the CDR3 is TGCGCCAGCAGCCAAGTAGCGGGAGCCTTCTCCTACGAGCAGTACTTC. Translating gives CASSQVAGAFSYEQYF.

This chain joins TRBV30 and TRBJ2-4; D is perhaps TRBD1 or TRBD2 (6 bases each). CDR3 length: 16 amino acids. V lost 5 bases to trimming and J lost 6 bases, with 23 bases between them. Germline V CDR1 and CDR2: GTSNPN, SVGIG (reference sequence). The CDR3 protein is CAWGPQSGARGNIQYF. CDR3 bases: TGTGCCTGGGGGCCCCAATCGGGGGCGAGGGGAAACATTCAGTACTTC.

In its sample, this clonotype was seen many times. The chain has TRBV20-1 and TRBJ1-5, with a weak D call TRBD1 (6 bases). Trimming shortened V by 0 bases and J by 0 bases, and 24 bases separated the two germline ends. CDR3 length: 20 residues. Germline CDR1 DFQATT, CDR2 SNEGSKA (reference sequence). The CDR3 DNA sequence: TGCAGTGCTAGAGATTTTGTCGGACAGTCCCCCGAATATAGCAATCAGCCCCAGCATTTT. Its protein is CSARDFVGQSPEYSNQPQHF.

As to this clonotype: With a much larger clone just one base away, this may be a read error. The chain joins TRBV15 to TRBJ2-3; 13 nucleotides match TRBD2. The germline CDR1 and CDR2 sequences are LNHNV and YYDKDF (reference sequence). The CDR3 length is 16 residues. The CDR3 sequence: CVTSTGLAGGTDTQYF. CDR3 coding DNA: TGTGTCACCAGCACTGGACTAGCGGGGGGCACAGATACGCAGTATTTT.

At least ten counts were recorded for this clonotype. The chain couples TRBV11-2 to TRBJ2-7, with D possibly TRBD1 on 6 matching bases. Per the germline V gene, CDR1 is SGHAT and CDR2 is FQNNGV. The ends were cut back, 5 bases at V and 2 bases at J, with 16 bases in the middle. This CDR3 has 15 residues. The CDR3 sequence: CASSPPDSLPYEQYF. In nucleotides, the CDR3 is TGTGCCAGCAGCCCCCCGGACAGCCTCCCCTACGAGCAGTACTTC.

Note on this clonotype: A clone one base away is much larger, so this may be a read error. This rearrangement joins TRBV2 to TRBJ2-7, with TRBD2 as a possible D gene (5 bases). Germline loops: CDR1 SNHLY, CDR2 FYNNEI. This CDR3 contains 12 residues. The germline V and J ends were trimmed by 11 bases and 3 bases, with 14 bases remaining between them. CDR3 sequence: CAVLVRGYEQYF. CDR3 nucleotides: TGTGCCGTTCTAGTACGGGGCTACGAGCAGTACTTC. The whole variable domain, remainder taken from reference TRBV2 and TRBJ2-7, is EPEVTQTPSHQVTQMGQEVILRCVPISNHLYFYWYRQILGQKVEFLVSFYNNEISEKSEIFDDQFSVERPDGSNFTLKIRSTKLEDSAMYFCAVLVRGYEQYFGPGTRLTVT.

This clonotype was seen many times. The rearrangement uses TRBV9 and TRBJ2-5; D may correspond to TRBD1 or TRBD2 (5 bases each). Germline values: CDR1 SGDLS, CDR2 YYNGEE. The CDR3 length is 16 residues. V dropped 0 bases and J dropped 1 base, with 13 bases sitting between them. As DNA, the CDR3 is TGTGCCAGCAGCGTAGGTAGTGGGGGTACCCAAGAGACCCAGTACTTC. Amino acid sequence: CASSVGSGGTQETQYF.

This clonotype was detected only a few times. The chain uses TRBV18 and TRBJ2-1, with 8 bases aligning to TRBD2. Trimming removed 2 bases from V and 7 bases from J; junction bases left unmatched: 4. Germline V gene lookup returns CDR1 KGHSH and CDR2 LQKENI. This CDR3 is 14 amino acids long. This CDR3 is CASSPGTRGNEQFF. The DNA of the CDR3 is TGTGCCAGCTCACCAGGGACTAGAGGGAATGAGCAGTTCTTC.

About this clonotype: Since a much larger clone is just one base distant, this may be a read error. Because it lacks the conserved phenylalanine or tryptophan at the end, this CDR3 is likely a read error. J is TRBJ2-1 and V is TRBV29-1; D possibly corresponds to TRBD1 (6 bases). Germline V gene lookup returns CDR1 SQVTM and CDR2 ANQGSEA. The CDR3 is made up of 13 amino acids. Trimming shortened V by 3 bases and J by 3 bases, and 9 bases separated the two germline ends. The CDR3 spells CSVEVDSYNEQFS. The CDR3 region has the DNA TGCAGCGTTGAGGTGGACAGCTACAATGAGCAGTTCTCC.

The table lists this clonotype with a few counts. The chain couples TRBV4-3 to TRBJ2-5; 8 nucleotides line up with TRBD2. This CDR3 spans 15 amino acids. CDR1 is LGHNA and CDR2 is YSLEER in the germline V gene. V lost 0 bases, J lost 3 bases, and 3 bases stayed unmatched. Here the CDR3 reads CASSQDGLAKETQYF. In nucleotides, the CDR3 is TGCGCCAGCAGCCAAGATGGACTAGCAAAAGAGACCCAGTACTTC.

On this clonotype: This may be a read error, as it is one base from a much larger clone. Since no conserved phenylalanine or tryptophan closes the CDR3, a read error is the likely cause. The chain employs TRBV7-9 and TRBJ2-7; 12 positions agree with TRBD2. Germline assignment: CDR1 SEHNR and CDR2 FQNEAQ (reference sequence). The CDR3 covers 15 residues. V dropped 6 bases and J dropped 0; count of bases not matched to a gene: 3. CDR3 nucleotide sequence: TGTGCCAGCAGTACGACTAGCGGGAGCTCCTACGAGCAGTACCTC. Translating it yields CASSTTSGSSYEQYL.

In this sample, this clonotype turned up many times. V is TRBV5-1 and J is TRBJ2-7; 7 bases agree with TRBD1. CDR3 length: 15 amino acids. Germline assignment: CDR1 SGHRS and CDR2 YFSETQ. V lost 2 bases and J lost 3; bases outside the gene matches: 8. CDR3 in amino acids: CASSFTGERVYEQYF. The DNA for the CDR3 is TGCGCCAGCAGCTTTACAGGGGAGAGAGTCTACGAGCAGTACTTC.

The chain has TRBV19 and TRBJ2-7; 7 positions agree with TRBD1. The CDR3 runs 13 residues. Germline loops: CDR1 LNHDA, CDR2 SQIVND (reference sequence). After removal of 6 bases from V and 4 bases from J, the junction contained 6 bases not matched to a gene. This CDR3 reads CASSTGVGYEQYF. Written as DNA, the CDR3 is TGTGCCAGTAGCACAGGGGTCGGGTACGAGCAGTACTTC.

This clonotype was recorded at least ten times. The chain recombines TRBV7-9 with TRBJ2-6; 8 bases map to TRBD1. CDR1 and CDR2 from the germline V gene are SEHNR and FQNEAQ (reference sequence). The trim removed 7 bases at V and 1 base at J, leaving 12 bases unmatched. The CDR3 covers 18 residues. The CDR3 DNA reads as TGTGCCAGCATCCCTTCGACAGGGGTGGGGTCTGGGGCCAACGTCCTGACTTTC. It translates to CASIPSTGVGSGANVLTF.

This clonotype was recorded many times. This chain uses TRBV7-9 with TRBJ1-1, with D hard to call. The CDR3 is made up of 13 amino acids. Trimming pared 0 bases from V and 7 bases from J, leaving 9 bases between. CDR1 and CDR2 (germline): SEHNR, FQNEAQ (reference sequence). The CDR3 DNA is TGTGCCAGCAGCTTAGCGCAAAGGGTTGAAGCTTTCTTT. Its protein is CASSLAQRVEAFF.

This clonotype was counted only a few times. The V gene is TRBV20-1, the J gene TRBJ2-7; tentatively, D is TRBD1 (5 bases). V was shortened by 0 bases and J by 1 base, with 10 bases between the two germline ends. CDR1 DFQATT and CDR2 SNEGSKA come from the germline V gene (reference sequence). The CDR3 has 14 residues. CDR3 sequence (DNA): TGCAGTGCTAGAGATCCCACAGGTTCCTACGAGCAGTACTTC. Translation gives CSARDPTGSYEQYF.

The genes are TRBV27 and TRBJ2-3; D not certain. Deletions cut 2 bases from V and 6 bases from J, with 9 bases between. The CDR3 is made up of 13 amino acids. Germline V lookup: CDR1 MNHEY, CDR2 SMNVEV (reference sequence). CDR3 amino acids: CASSLILGDTQYF. The CDR3 DNA reads as TGTGCCAGCAGTTTAATCCTTGGGGATACGCAGTATTTT.

This clonotype was detected ten times or more. The chain employs TRBV5-1 and TRBJ2-7, with 14 bases matching TRBD2. The germline CDR1 and CDR2 sequences are SGHRS and YFSETQ. V shed 4 bases and J 6 bases; nucleotides not matched to a gene: 6. The CDR3 runs to 15 residues. The CDR3 loop is CASSPGLAGDSEQYF. The CDR3 DNA follows: TGCGCCAGCAGCCCGGGACTAGCGGGAGACTCCGAGCAGTACTTC.

This clonotype was seen at least ten times. The chain employs TRBV29-1 and TRBJ2-1; 8 bases agree with TRBD2. The CDR3 is 15 amino acids. V lost 4 bases, J lost 2 bases, and 7 bases stayed unmatched. The V gene's germline CDR1 is SQVTM and CDR2 ANQGSEA. In DNA, the CDR3 is TGCAGCGTTGCCCCTAGCGGGTCTGCCTACAATGAGCAGTTCTTC. Translation gives CSVAPSGSAYNEQFF.